This T cell receptor beta chain was retrieved from a study of control samples from healthy donors and cancer patients (dated by TCRdb to 2019 to 2021). About this clone itself: There is no known antigen for this receptor. Within one base of it there is no much larger clone, and no base qualities were kept.

Counted from cysteine to phenylalanine, this CDR3 has 15 amino acids. Only the CDR3 region is kept as DNA, spanning 45 bases read in frame from base 1. Taken from the germline V gene, the CDR1 and CDR2 loops are SGHDT and YYEEEE. The V and J ends are trimmed by 4 bases and 2 bases, leaving 16 bases between them. Library preparation employed the immunoSEQ multiplex PCR assay. As stored in TCRdb, this immuneACCESS dataset retains in-frame rearrangements with V and J assigned. A fraction of the clones does not appear; measured against another copy, unresolved V genes explain less than half of the discrepancy, and the remainder lacks a known reason. The sample table contains approximately 76,000 clones; only one count was recorded for 84% of them. The ten largest clones capture approximately 10% of the sample.

Sequenced material: PBMCs. This sequence uses TRBV5-6 and TRBJ2-7; D gene: possibly TRBD2, on 5 matching bases. This sequence was found in a man aged 60 to 69 with head and neck cancer. Here is the DNA: TGTGCCAGCAGCGCTTCGCCCGGACTGGCCTACGAGCAGTACTTC. This translates into CASSASPGLAYEQYF.